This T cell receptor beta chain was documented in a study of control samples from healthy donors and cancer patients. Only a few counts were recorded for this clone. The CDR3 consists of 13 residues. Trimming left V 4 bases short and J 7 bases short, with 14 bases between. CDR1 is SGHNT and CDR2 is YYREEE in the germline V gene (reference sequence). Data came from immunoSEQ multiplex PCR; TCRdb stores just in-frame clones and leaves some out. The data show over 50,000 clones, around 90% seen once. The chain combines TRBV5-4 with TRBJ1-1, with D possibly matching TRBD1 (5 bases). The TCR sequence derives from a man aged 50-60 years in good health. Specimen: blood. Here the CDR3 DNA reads TGTGCCAGCAGCCCTGACCAGGGTTTTGAAGCTTTCTTT. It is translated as CASSPDQGFEAFF.